This T cell receptor beta chain was sequenced during a study of blood T cell repertoires in COVID-19. Study details: PBMCs, B-cell-depleted T cells, or T cells provided the cDNA or gDNA that made up the material.

Trimming took 1 base from V and 0 from J, leaving 15 bases between them. Germline loops: CDR1 SGHDT, CDR2 YYEEEE. The CDR3 runs 17 residues. Which cohort a participant joined came from the clinical history participants gave. TCRdb's table, derived via immunoSEQ multiplex PCR, lists solely in-frame clones and lacks some. The sample has about 280,000 clones, roughly 88% seen once. The specimen sequenced was PBMCs or T cells enriched from blood (not recorded which). The gene calls are TRBV5-6 and TRBJ2-3, with a weak D call TRBD2 (5 bases). This receptor was taken from a woman aged 30 to 39 who had recovered from COVID-19. CDR3 amino acids: CASSLYFRGTSTDTQYF. The DNA of the CDR3 is TGTGCCAGCAGCTTGTATTTCCGGGGAACTAGCACAGATACGCAGTATTTT.